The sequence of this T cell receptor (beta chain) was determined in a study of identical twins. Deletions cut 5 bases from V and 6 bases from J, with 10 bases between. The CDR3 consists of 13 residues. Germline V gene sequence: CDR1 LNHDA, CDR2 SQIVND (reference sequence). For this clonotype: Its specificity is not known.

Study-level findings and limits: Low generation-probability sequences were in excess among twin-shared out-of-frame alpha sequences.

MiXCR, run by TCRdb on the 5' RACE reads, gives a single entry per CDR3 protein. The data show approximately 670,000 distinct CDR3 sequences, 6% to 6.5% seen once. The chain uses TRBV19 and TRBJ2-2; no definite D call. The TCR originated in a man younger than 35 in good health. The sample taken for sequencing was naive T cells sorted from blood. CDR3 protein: CASSDSGSGELFF. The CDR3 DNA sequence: TGTGCCAGTAGTGACTCCGGATCCGGGGAGCTGTTTTTT.